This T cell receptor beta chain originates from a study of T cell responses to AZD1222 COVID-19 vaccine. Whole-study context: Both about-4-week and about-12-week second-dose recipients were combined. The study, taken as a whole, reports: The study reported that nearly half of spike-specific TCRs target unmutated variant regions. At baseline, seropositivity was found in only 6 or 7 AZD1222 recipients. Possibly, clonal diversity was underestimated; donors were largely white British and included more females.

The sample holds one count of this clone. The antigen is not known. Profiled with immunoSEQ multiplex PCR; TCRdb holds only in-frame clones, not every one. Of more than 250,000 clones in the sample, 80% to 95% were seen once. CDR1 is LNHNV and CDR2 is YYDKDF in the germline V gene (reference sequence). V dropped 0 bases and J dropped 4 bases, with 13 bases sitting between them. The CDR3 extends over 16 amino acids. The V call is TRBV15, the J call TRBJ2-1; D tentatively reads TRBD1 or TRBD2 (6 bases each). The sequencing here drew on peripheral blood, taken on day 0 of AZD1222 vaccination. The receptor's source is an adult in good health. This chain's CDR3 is CATSREEGTQYNEQFF. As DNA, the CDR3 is TGTGCCACCAGCAGAGAGGAGGGGACACAGTACAATGAGCAGTTCTTC.